Below, 28 T cell receptor beta chains from the same sample are listed, as sequenced in a study of blood T cell repertoires in COVID-19. Sequenced by immunoSEQ multiplex PCR; TCRdb stores in-frame clones only, minus some. Among 60,000 to 70,000 clones, 80% to 85% were seen once, and the ten largest hold about 5%. The sequenced sample consisted of peripheral blood. These receptor sequences come from a woman aged 60-75 years with acute or convalescent COVID-19.

J is TRBJ2-7 and V is TRBV29-1; D is possibly TRBD1 (6 bases). V gave up 0 bases and J gave up 6 bases, with 9 bases separating them. The CDR3 length is 12 residues. The V gene's germline CDR1 is SQVTM and CDR2 ANQGSEA. For the CDR3, the DNA is TGCAGCGTTGAAGATCCAGGGGCCGAGCAGTACTTC. This sequence encodes CSVEDPGAEQYF.

V and J are TRBV21-1 and TRBJ1-2; whether TRBD1, the table's D call, matches the DNA was not checked. TRBV21-1 is an annotated pseudogene. This CDR3 comprises 18 residues. CDR3: CASSKGAVSDRGTYGYTF. CDR3 nucleotides: TGTGCCAGCAGCAAAGGGGCAGTGTCCGACAGGGGAACTTATGGCTACACCTTC.

This chain links TRBV3-1 (or the pseudogene TRBV3-2) with TRBJ2-7, with D possibly being TRBD1 (7 bases). The V end was cut by 4 bases, the J end by 5 bases, with 18 bases between. CDR1 and CDR2 from the germline V gene are LGHDT and YNNKEL (reference sequence). This CDR3 is built from 15 residues. The CDR3 DNA sequence: TGTGCCAGCAGCCCCGCGGCAGGGGGGATCCACGAGCAGTACTTC. This codes for CASSPAAGGIHEQYF.

This clone was seen many times. The chain combines TRBV6-5 with TRBJ1-2; D perhaps matches TRBD1 (6 bases). The V and J ends lost 0 bases and 6 bases respectively, with 11 bases between them. CDR1 MNHEY and CDR2 SVGAGI come from the germline V gene. The CDR3 has 14 amino acids. Written as DNA, the CDR3 is TGTGCCAGCAGTTACTCGACAGGCGAGAATGGCTACACCTTC. Protein sequence: CASSYSTGENGYTF.

The chain has TRBV6-1 and TRBJ2-1; perhaps TRBD2 as D (6 bases). The CDR3 extends over 12 amino acids. Germline values: CDR1 MNHNS, CDR2 SASEGT. The V gene lost 1 base and the J gene lost 10 bases, with 8 bases spanning the gap. The CDR3 loop reads CASSEGRGEQFF. DNA of the CDR3: TGTGCCAGCAGTGAAGGGAGGGGAGAGCAGTTCTTC.

The chain carries TRBV18 and TRBJ1-2; 8 bases fit TRBD1. The CDR3 totals 15 residues. Unmatched junction bases numbered 11, after V lost 3 bases and J lost 8 bases. In germline, CDR1 is KGHSH, CDR2 LQKENI. CDR3 DNA sequence: TGTGCCAGCTCACCTCCCTTAGGCCCAGGGGGCGGCTACACCTTC. Encoded protein: CASSPPLGPGGGYTF.

The chain employs TRBV7-7 and TRBJ2-1; 8 nucleotides match TRBD2. Germline V gene data show CDR1 as SSHAT and CDR2 as FNYEAQ (reference sequence). After removal of 5 bases from V and 2 bases from J, the junction contained 8 bases not matched to a gene. This CDR3 region has 16 residues. CDR3 sequence: CASSPYSGDAYNEQFF. As DNA, the CDR3 is TGTGCCAGCAGCCCCTATAGCGGGGACGCCTACAATGAGCAGTTCTTC.

V gene TRBV3-1 (or the pseudogene TRBV3-2) combines with J gene TRBJ1-3; D might be TRBD1 (5 bases). Germline V lookup: CDR1 LGHDT, CDR2 YNNKEL (reference sequence). The length of the CDR3 is 15 residues. V lost 0 bases and J lost 7, with 13 bases in between. CDR3 residues: CASSQDGGVWNTIYF. The CDR3 DNA follows: TGTGCCAGCAGCCAAGACGGGGGTGTTTGGAACACCATATATTTT.

The rearrangement joins TRBV2 to TRBJ2-7; weak D call: TRBD1 (6 bases). The germline gives CDR1 SNHLY, CDR2 FYNNEI. The CDR3 covers 16 residues. Trimming shortened V by 6 bases and J by 4 bases, and 22 bases separated the two germline ends. In nucleotides, the CDR3 is TGTGCCAGCAGGGCCACATCAGGGGCCGAGAGGTACGAGCAGTACTTC. It is translated as CASRATSGAERYEQYF.

V is TRBV6-5 and J is TRBJ1-6; 9 bases line up with TRBD1. This CDR3 contains 15 residues. Germline V lookup: CDR1 MNHEY, CDR2 SVGAGI. Trimming took 8 bases from V and 10 from J; bases not matched to a gene: 12. The CDR3: CASLRGTGRTSPLHF. DNA for the CDR3: TGTGCCAGCCTTAGAGGGACAGGGAGAACATCACCCCTCCACTTT.

The chain uses TRBV10-3 and TRBJ2-2, with D tentatively TRBD1 (5 bases). Germline CDR1 reads ENHRY; CDR2 reads SYGVKD. CDR3 length: 14 residues. Between the trimmed V and J ends, which lost 4 bases and 4 bases, there was a span of 10 bases. The CDR3 nucleotides are TGTGCCATCAGTGCAGGGTTGAGCACCGGGGAGCTGTTTTTT. Protein product: CAISAGLSTGELFF.

The chain couples TRBV19 to TRBJ1-2; 7 bases fit TRBD1. The V and J ends lost 9 bases and 7 bases, in that order; junction bases with no gene match: 14. The CDR3 has 14 residues. Germline V CDR1 and CDR2: LNHDA, SQIVND (reference sequence). The CDR3 DNA follows: TGTGCCAGCAGGTTAGACAGGGTTAACGGTGGCTACACCTTC. It translates to CASRLDRVNGGYTF.

This clone has only a few counts. CDR3 in amino acids: CASSDQGAIYGYTF. In DNA form, the CDR3 reads TGTGCCAGCAGTGACCAGGGGGCTATATACGGCTACACCTTC. The gene calls are TRBV6-1 and TRBJ1-2; 8 bases align to TRBD1. V dropped 3 bases and J dropped 8; count of bases not matched to a gene: 8. Germline values: CDR1 MNHNS, CDR2 SASEGT. CDR3 length: 14 amino acids.

The rearrangement uses TRBV18 and TRBJ2-2; a possible D gene is TRBD2 (6 bases). Germline CDR1 and CDR2: KGHSH and LQKENI. This CDR3 contains 13 residues. V was shortened by 6 bases and J by 5 bases, with 10 bases between the two germline ends. CDR3 sequence (DNA): TGTGCCAGCTCTCTGCTAGCGACCGGGGAGCTGTTTTTT. Protein: CASSLLATGELFF. Using reference TRBV18 and TRBJ2-2 for the parts outside the CDR3, the full variable domain is NAGVMQNPRHLVRRRGQEARLRCSPMKGHSHVYWYRQLPEEGLKFMVYLQKENIIDESGMPKERFSAEFPKEGPSILRIQQVVRGDSAAYFCASSLLATGELFFGEGSRLTVL.

The CDR3 nucleotides read TGTGCCAGCAGCTACCGGGACCAGGGGCGCTCCTACAATGAGCAGTTCTTC. Translating it yields CASSYRDQGRSYNEQFF. The chain couples TRBV11-3 to TRBJ2-1; D may be TRBD1 (6 bases). This CDR3 is built from 17 residues. The germline CDR1 and CDR2 sequences are SGHNT and YENEEA. V was trimmed by 4 bases and J by 0 bases, leaving 16 bases between them.

This clone came up once. V usage is TRBV5-4 and J usage is TRBJ2-1; no clear D. V lost 2 bases and J 7 bases, leaving 7 bases between the germline ends. The CDR3 is made up of 12 amino acids. Germline V CDR1 and CDR2: SGHNT, YYREEE (reference sequence). The CDR3 sequence: CASSLTGNEQFF. DNA for the CDR3: TGTGCCAGCAGCTTAACCGGGAATGAGCAGTTCTTC.

V is TRBV5-1 and J is TRBJ2-1, with TRBD2 identical over 15 bases. The ends lost 4 bases at V and 10 bases at J; junction bases unmatched: 9. CDR1 and CDR2 (germline): SGHRS, YFSETQ. This CDR3 is 16 amino acids long. The DNA of the CDR3 is TGCGCCAGCAGCACAGGACTAGCGGGGGGGTCCGGCGAGCAGTTCTTC. This encodes CASSTGLAGGSGEQFF.

The V call is TRBV6-5, the J call TRBJ1-2; D possibly corresponds to TRBD1 (6 bases). The CDR3 runs 14 residues. Germline CDR1 MNHEY, CDR2 SVGAGI. V was shortened by 6 bases and J by 4 bases, with 15 bases between the two germline ends. CDR3 sequence reads: CASRRMAGVYGYTF. In nucleotides, the CDR3 is TGTGCCAGCAGAAGAATGGCAGGGGTCTATGGCTACACCTTC.

This rearrangement joins TRBV10-3 to TRBJ1-4, with TRBD1 matching over 7 bases. With V trimmed by 6 bases and J by 4 bases, 11 bases remained unmatched. This CDR3 has 16 amino acids. CDR1 is ENHRY and CDR2 is SYGVKD in the germline V gene. The CDR3 reads CAIRSSTGEFNEKLFF. DNA for the CDR3: TGTGCCATCAGGTCCTCCACAGGGGAGTTTAATGAAAAACTGTTTTTT.

The chain joins TRBV9 to TRBJ2-1, with a weak D call TRBD2 (6 bases). The CDR3 contains 14 residues. Trimming shortened V by 4 bases and J by 8 bases, and 16 bases separated the two germline ends. CDR1 is SGDLS and CDR2 is YYNGEE in the germline V gene. CDR3 sequence reads: CASSPVLGEDEQFF. CDR3 in DNA: TGTGCCAGCAGCCCCGTTCTCGGGGAGGATGAGCAGTTCTTC.

This clone has just one count. The J gene is TRBJ2-5, the V gene TRBV20-1; TRBD1 is a possible D gene (5 bases). CDR3 length: 16 amino acids. CDR1 DFQATT and CDR2 SNEGSKA come from the germline V gene (reference sequence). V was cut by 3 bases and J by 7 bases, with 24 bases left in between. The CDR3 here is CSASNPRQQPRGTQYF. For the CDR3, the DNA is TGCAGTGCTAGTAATCCTCGACAGCAACCTAGGGGGACCCAGTACTTC.

The chain has TRBV4-2 and TRBJ1-2; 9 bases line up with TRBD1. CDR3 length: 15 amino acids. Germline trimming cut 1 base from V and 7 bases from J; bases unmatched to any gene: 7. Germline V gene sequence: CDR1 LGHNA, CDR2 YNFKEQ. Here the CDR3 reads CASSQVPGTGTGYTF. The CDR3 nucleotides read TGTGCCAGCAGCCAAGTTCCCGGGACAGGGACTGGCTACACCTTC.

The chain combines TRBV5-5 with TRBJ1-4; the match to TRBD1 covers 9 bases. V trimming: 4 bases; J trimming: 8 bases; junction bases outside the gene matches: 9. Germline-derived CDR1 and CDR2 are SGHKS and YYEKEE (reference sequence). This CDR3 has 15 residues. DNA for the CDR3: TGTGCCAGCAGCGGGGGGGACAGGGTGCAAGAAAAACTGTTTTTT. This translates into CASSGGDRVQEKLFF.

The V call is TRBV6-5, the J call TRBJ1-2; D unresolved. Trimming left V 8 bases short and J 4 bases short, with 14 bases between. The CDR3 totals 13 residues. Germline V gene sequence: CDR1 MNHEY, CDR2 SVGAGI. Written as DNA, the CDR3 is TGTGCCAGCGACGCAGGAAGAATCTATGGCTACACCTTC. Residues: CASDAGRIYGYTF.

The chain is built from TRBV5-4 and TRBJ2-2; 14 nucleotides agree with TRBD2. CDR1 and CDR2 (germline): SGHNT, YYREEE (reference sequence). CDR3 length equals 15 residues. V lost 5 bases and J lost 6; bases outside the gene matches: 3. The CDR3 loop reads CASRRLAGGPGELFF. The CDR3 DNA is TGTGCCAGCAGACGACTAGCGGGGGGGCCCGGGGAGCTGTTTTTT.

This clone was seen a few times. This chain connects TRBV5-1 to TRBJ1-1; 8 nucleotides align to TRBD1. J lost 10 bases, V lost 4 bases, and 12 bases had no gene match. This CDR3 is built from 14 residues. Germline CDR1 reads SGHRS; CDR2 reads YFSETQ. This CDR3 reads CASSAGQGTARAFF. In nucleotides, the CDR3 is TGCGCCAGCAGCGCCGGACAGGGTACGGCCAGAGCTTTCTTT.

The chain uses TRBV6-5 and TRBJ1-5; a possible D gene is TRBD1 (5 bases). This CDR3 region has 13 residues. The germline V gene has CDR1 MNHEY and CDR2 SVGAGI. Trimming shortened V by 6 bases and J by 4 bases, and 10 bases separated the two germline ends. The CDR3 reads CASSRGVNQPQHF. Written as DNA, the CDR3 is TGTGCCAGCAGCCGGGGGGTGAATCAGCCCCAGCATTTT.

The gene calls are TRBV19 and TRBJ1-1; 9 positions agree with TRBD1. Per germline, CDR1 LNHDA and CDR2 SQIVND (reference sequence). The V and J ends lost 3 bases and 11 bases, in that order; junction bases with no gene match: 7. This CDR3 region has 13 residues. CDR3 nucleotide sequence: TGTGCCAGTAGTATCGGACAGGGGATGCTTGCTTTCTTT. As protein: CASSIGQGMLAFF.